There are many counts of the clone carrying this TCR beta chain. The antigen remains unidentified. Germline CDR1 is SEHNR and CDR2 is FQNEAQ (reference sequence). The CDR3 extends over 17 amino acids. J was trimmed by 0 bases and V by 5 bases; bases with no gene match: 6. The record originates from a study of regulatory T cells in long-lasting Graves disease. The TCR beta library used iRepertoire HTBI primers with Arm-PCR amplification of CDR3. Each CDR3 protein gets one entry after TCRdb re-called the multiplex PCR reads with MiXCR. The data contain hundreds of thousands of distinct CDR3 sequences, around 16% of them singletons. General study points: Newly diagnosed Graves' patients had higher TCR diversity than persistent ones.

Described time point: newly diagnosed GD, antithyroid drugs for less than 3 months. RNA extracted from PBMCs served as the sequencing template. With EDTA tubes as the receptacles, roughly 9.7 milliliters of peripheral blood were drawn. This sample also appeared in a second study, on T cells in Graves' hyperthyroidism and ophthalmopathy. That work contributes: During a first-round RT-PCR of the TCR CDR3, the HTBI primer set was used.

The receptor's source is a woman aged 35-65 years with Graves disease. This sequence joins TRBV7-9 and TRBJ1-5; 11 bases are shared with TRBD1. The source was peripheral blood mononuclear cells (PBMCs), collected at new diagnosis, from a patient treated with antithyroid drugs. Here the CDR3 DNA reads TGTGCCAGCAGCGTTGGGACAGGGGGATTTAGCAATCAGCCCCAGCATTTT. It encodes CASSVGTGGFSNQPQHF.